The 17 T cell receptor beta chains reported below all come from one sample, sequenced in a study of CD8 T cells in Susac syndrome. Random hexamers primed reverse transcription of 0.5 to 1 ug RNA. TCRdb itself ran the immunoSEQ multiplex PCR reads through MiXCR, one entry per CDR3 protein. This sample has some 180,000 distinct CDR3 sequences, with around 93% found just once. Sequencing was carried out using CD4+ T cells from PBMCs. The receptor source for this set is a human donor in good health.

This chain uses TRBV12-3 or TRBV12-4 with TRBJ1-1; D call uncertain. The V gene lost 4 bases and the J gene lost 6 bases, with 15 bases spanning the gap. The CDR3 is 14 amino acids. CDR3: CASSSRLEGAEAFF. The DNA of the CDR3 is TGTGCCAGCAGTTCCCGGCTGGAGGGAGCTGAAGCTTTCTTT.

This chain connects TRBV24-1 to TRBJ1-2, with D maybe TRBD1 (6 bases). Germline CDR1 and CDR2: KGHDR and SFDVKD. V was cut by 2 bases and J by 5 bases, with 14 bases left in between. CDR3 length equals 15 residues. The CDR3 protein is CATSDSGQSRYGYTF. The CDR3 nucleotides are TGTGCCACCAGTGATTCCGGACAGTCGCGATATGGCTACACCTTC.

The chain has TRBV9 and TRBJ1-2; 8 nucleotides match TRBD1. Germline V CDR1 and CDR2: SGDLS, YYNGEE. Losses at the gene ends were 3 bases for V and 2 bases for J; bases not matched to a gene: 3. The CDR3 is 14 amino acids. The CDR3 region is CASSDRQGNYGYTF. Written as DNA, the CDR3 is TGTGCCAGCAGCGACCGACAGGGGAACTATGGCTACACCTTC. The whole variable domain, filled in from reference TRBV9 and TRBJ1-2, reads DSGVTQTPKHLITATGQRVTLRCSPRSGDLSVYWYQQSLDQGLQFLIQYYNGEERAKGNILERFSAQQFPDLHSELNLSSLELGDSALYFCASSDRQGNYGYTFGSGTRLTVV.

J is TRBJ1-4 and V is TRBV3-1; D not resolved. This CDR3 comprises 15 residues. Trimming took 4 bases from V and 8 from J, leaving 17 bases between them. CDR1 LGHDT and CDR2 YNNKEL come from the germline V gene (reference sequence). The CDR3 loop reads CASSRLDPFGEKLFF. As DNA, the CDR3 is TGTGCCAGCAGCCGCCTGGACCCGTTCGGAGAAAAACTGTTTTTT.

The chain links TRBV20-1 to TRBJ2-2; D unclear. The CDR3 runs to 13 residues. V was trimmed by 5 bases and J by 6 bases, leaving 13 bases between them. CDR1 is DFQATT, CDR2 SNEGSKA, per germline (reference sequence). CDR3 loop: CSAPLPGAGELFF. CDR3 sequence (DNA): TGCAGTGCTCCACTCCCTGGGGCCGGGGAGCTGTTTTTT.

The rearrangement uses TRBV9 and TRBJ2-1; D call uncertain. The CDR3 consists of 14 residues. Germline lookup yields CDR1 SGDLS and CDR2 YYNGEE. V lost 0 bases to trimming and J lost 2 bases, with 6 bases between them. The CDR3 DNA is TGTGCCAGCAGCGTAGCTAGTACCTACAATGAGCAGTTCTTC. Amino acids: CASSVASTYNEQFF.

The chain couples TRBV6-6 to TRBJ1-5; D not certain. This CDR3 region has 13 residues. Trimming removed 8 bases from V and 5 bases from J, with 13 bases in between. Germline CDR1 and CDR2: MNHNY and SVGAGI (reference sequence). CDR3 coding DNA: TGTGCCAGCCATCGGACGAGAGATCAGCCCCAGCATTTT. This translates into CASHRTRDQPQHF.

V is TRBV7-3 and J is TRBJ1-1; D not certain. CDR3 size: 16 residues. The germline V gene encodes CDR1 SGHTA and CDR2 FQGTGA. Trimming stripped 4 bases from V and 3 bases from J, with 18 bases between. CDR3 in DNA: TGTGCCAGCAGCTCAAAACCCCCACCCCTGGACACTGAAGCTTTCTTT. This sequence encodes CASSSKPPPLDTEAFF.

The chain joins TRBV28 to TRBJ2-7; 9 nucleotides match TRBD2. The ends lost 6 bases at V and 3 bases at J; junction bases unmatched: 9. Germline V gene lookup returns CDR1 MDHEN and CDR2 SYDVKM. The length of the CDR3 is 15 residues. The CDR3 spells CASRRLAGNNYEQYF. DNA for the CDR3: TGTGCCAGCAGACGCCTAGCGGGAAACAACTACGAGCAGTACTTC.

The chain joins TRBV29-1 to TRBJ1-2; no definite D call. In germline, CDR1 is SQVTM, CDR2 ANQGSEA. This CDR3 is 13 amino acids long. V lost 3 bases and J lost 0, with 8 bases in between. CDR3 DNA: TGCAGCGTTGATCCGCTTGCTAACTATGGCTACACCTTC. Translated: CSVDPLANYGYTF.

The rearrangement links TRBV9 to TRBJ2-7; D uncertain. V gave up 0 bases and J gave up 4 bases, with 11 bases separating them. Germline V gives CDR1 SGDLS, CDR2 YYNGEE. CDR3 size: 14 residues. CDR3 loop: CASSVAPAKYEQYF. The CDR3 region has the DNA TGTGCCAGCAGCGTAGCCCCCGCGAAATACGAGCAGTACTTC.

The chain employs TRBV5-1 and TRBJ2-2, with D possibly matching TRBD1 (7 bases). There are 16 residues in the CDR3. V was clipped by 4 bases and J by 6 bases, with 19 bases between them. Germline-derived CDR1 and CDR2 are SGHRS and YFSETQ. CDR3 region: CASSPQTGRGAGELFF. The CDR3, as DNA: TGCGCCAGCAGCCCGCAGACAGGGCGCGGGGCCGGGGAGCTGTTTTTT.

The rearrangement uses TRBV29-1 and TRBJ1-1, with D possibly being TRBD1 (5 bases). This CDR3 has 11 amino acids. Trimming stripped 3 bases from V and 12 bases from J, with 14 bases between. Germline V gene lookup returns CDR1 SQVTM and CDR2 ANQGSEA. As DNA, the CDR3 is TGCAGCGTTGAGGGGGGGATGAGGTCTTTCTTT. This gives the protein CSVEGGMRSFF. Drawing the rest from reference TRBV29-1 and TRBJ1-1, the complete variable domain is SAVISQKPSRDICQRGTSLTIQCQVDSQVTMMFWYRQQPGQSLTLIATANQGSEATYESGFVIDKFPISRPNLTFSTLTVSNMSPEDSSIYLCSVEGGMRSFFGQGTRLTVV.

V is TRBV7-8 and J is TRBJ1-4, with TRBD1 matching over 9 bases. The length of the CDR3 is 15 residues. Trimming took 5 bases from V and 7 from J; bases not matched to a gene: 8. Germline V gene sequence: CDR1 SGHVS, CDR2 FQNEAQ. Here the CDR3 reads CASSATGGKGEKLFF. CDR3 bases: TGTGCCAGCAGCGCCACAGGGGGCAAAGGTGAAAAACTGTTTTTT.

The J gene is TRBJ2-3, the V gene TRBV7-9; D gene uncertain. The CDR3 covers 14 residues. Germline lookup yields CDR1 SEHNR and CDR2 FQNEAQ (reference sequence). Trimming removed 5 bases from V and 3 bases from J, with 12 bases in between. CDR3 protein: CASSPYGHTDTQYF. In DNA, the CDR3 is TGTGCCAGCAGCCCCTATGGTCATACAGATACGCAGTATTTT.

The chain uses TRBV7-6 and TRBJ2-7; D gene unclear. CDR3 length: 13 residues. Trimming stripped 2 bases from V and 6 bases from J, with 11 bases between. The germline CDR1 and CDR2 sequences are SGHVS and FNYEAQ. The CDR3 coding sequence is TGTGCCAGCAGCTTACGCGAGCGAGGCGAGCAGTACTTC. Translation: CASSLRERGEQYF.

This clonotype has just one count. The V and J genes are TRBV4-3 and TRBJ1-6; TRBD1 matches at 7 bases. J gave up 7 bases and V 0 bases, and 3 bases lay outside the gene matches. The CDR3 has 15 residues. The V gene's germline CDR1 is LGHNA and CDR2 YSLEER. The CDR3 DNA follows: TGCGCCAGCAGCCAAGAACGCAGGGGGAATTCACCCCTCCACTTT. This encodes CASSQERRGNSPLHF.